The 24 T cell receptor beta chains below all came from one sample that was sequenced in a study of OX40 agonist ivuxolimab in advanced cancers. The protocol used for the library was the immunoSEQ multiplex PCR assay. TCRdb provides this immuneACCESS table in a form limited to in-frame rearrangements. Some clones are lacking; in checked studies, under half of them reflect an unresolved V gene, and why the rest are absent is not known. The sample contains 65,000 to 95,000 clones, roughly 88% of them found a single time. The ten largest clones take up roughly 5.5% of the sample. This specimen consisted of CD4+ or CD8+ T cells sorted from blood, obtained in a trial of the OX40 agonist ivuxolimab. Receptor source: an adult with an advanced solid tumor such as melanoma, head and neck, liver or kidney cancer.

The chain links TRBV7-8 to TRBJ2-5; 8 bases match TRBD2. The CDR3 is 17 residues long. The J segment lost 5 bases and the V segment lost 3 bases, leaving 14 bases of the junction unmatched. The germline gives CDR1 SGHVS, CDR2 FQNEAQ. The CDR3 DNA reads as TGTGCCAGCAGCTTCGTTACCGGGAGGGCCCGGGGGGAGACCCAGTACTTC. The encoded protein is CASSFVTGRARGETQYF.

This clone turned up a few times. This rearrangement joins TRBV10-1 to TRBJ2-7; 9 bases align to TRBD2. Germline lookup yields CDR1 WNHNN and CDR2 SYGVQD (reference sequence). The CDR3 covers 15 residues. V shed 3 bases, J shed 7 bases, and the junction held 10 bases outside the gene matches. In DNA, the CDR3 is TGCGCCAGCAGTGATTCCGGGACTAGCCTAAGGGAGCAGTACTTC. Its translation is CASSDSGTSLREQYF.

This clone showed up just once. V gene TRBV5-4 combines with J gene TRBJ2-2; TRBD2 might be the D (7 bases). The CDR3 contains 18 residues. With 0 bases removed from V and 3 bases from J, the gap between germline ends came to 18 bases. CDR1 is SGHNT and CDR2 is YYREEE in the germline V gene (reference sequence). The CDR3 DNA reads as TGTGCCAGCAGCTTGGGGGCCGGGGGGCGCTTGGACACCGGGGAGCTGTTTTTT. Its protein is CASSLGAGGRLDTGELFF.

V is TRBV27 and J is TRBJ2-7, with 7 bases lining up with TRBD2. The CDR3 is made up of 15 amino acids. Germline assignment: CDR1 MNHEY and CDR2 SMNVEV (reference sequence). V lost 3 bases and J lost 4; bases outside the gene matches: 9. CDR3 in amino acids: CASSLGGLRVYEQYF. Written as DNA, the CDR3 is TGTGCCAGCAGTTTGGGGGGACTACGAGTGTACGAGCAGTACTTC.

The chain joins TRBV4-3 to TRBJ1-6, with a weak D call TRBD1 (6 bases). This CDR3 is 14 amino acids long. V dropped 4 bases and J dropped 10 bases, with 14 bases sitting between them. The V gene's germline CDR1 is LGHNA and CDR2 YSLEER. In DNA form, the CDR3 reads TGCGCCAGCAGCCTAAACCAGGGGAACTCACCCCTCCACTTT. Its translation is CASSLNQGNSPLHF.

This clone is deemed medium-sized. The chain is built from TRBV4-3 and TRBJ1-2, with D unresolved. The CDR3 spans 15 residues. Trimming shortened V by 0 bases and J by 3 bases, and 11 bases separated the two germline ends. Germline CDR1 LGHNA, CDR2 YSLEER. CDR3 sequence reads: CASSQDRRTDYGYTF. The CDR3 region has the DNA TGCGCCAGCAGCCAAGATCGAAGGACCGACTATGGCTACACCTTC.

There are a few counts of this clone. The chain is built from TRBV18 and TRBJ2-3; no clear D. The CDR3 is 16 residues long. V was trimmed by 3 bases and J by 2 bases, leaving 15 bases between them. In germline, CDR1 is KGHSH, CDR2 LQKENI. As DNA, the CDR3 is TGTGCCAGCTCACCGTTCTTCCGCGGCTACACAGATACGCAGTATTTT. Translation gives CASSPFFRGYTDTQYF.

The chain uses TRBV27 and TRBJ2-7; a weak D match, TRBD1 (5 bases). Trimming pared 6 bases from V and 9 bases from J, leaving 24 bases between. The CDR3 covers 15 residues. Germline CDR1 and CDR2: MNHEY and SMNVEV (reference sequence). Written as DNA, the CDR3 is TGTGCCAGCAGCCTCTCGGGCAGTGCCCTTAGGGGGCAGTACTTC. This sequence encodes CASSLSGSALRGQYF.

The chain has TRBV27 and TRBJ1-1; D not certain. The CDR3 runs to 17 residues. Germline CDR1 and CDR2: MNHEY and SMNVEV (reference sequence). V gave up 2 bases and J gave up 1 base, with 17 bases separating them. The CDR3: CASSLIPFVGSNTEAFF. The CDR3 DNA reads as TGTGCCAGCAGTTTAATCCCGTTTGTGGGATCGAACACTGAAGCTTTCTTT.

The chain has TRBV6-5 and TRBJ1-6, with D possibly TRBD1 on 6 matching bases. V lost 3 bases, J lost 10 bases, and 16 bases lay in between. Germline CDR1 is MNHEY and CDR2 is SVGAGI. This CDR3 contains 15 residues. The CDR3 protein is CASSYGGGEKSPLHF. The CDR3 DNA follows: TGTGCCAGCAGTTATGGGGGCGGGGAGAAGTCACCCCTCCACTTT.

The chain is built from TRBV5-3 and TRBJ2-7, with 7 bases lining up with TRBD2. TRBV5-3 is classed as an ORF, of uncertain function. The CDR3 spans 15 residues. Trimming took 4 bases from V and 7 from J; bases not matched to a gene: 14. The chain's CDR3 is CARSPLSGGREEQYF. CDR3 nucleotides: TGTGCCAGAAGCCCCCTCTCTGGCGGGAGAGAGGAGCAGTACTTC.

This chain links TRBV19 with TRBJ1-1; tentatively, D is TRBD1 (6 bases). Germline V lookup: CDR1 LNHDA, CDR2 SQIVND (reference sequence). Trimming cost V 5 bases and J 1 base, with 11 bases left between them. This CDR3 has 14 amino acids. CDR3 in amino acids: CASSWGAANTEAFF. DNA of the CDR3: TGTGCCAGTAGTTGGGGGGCGGCGAACACTGAAGCTTTCTTT.

The chain recombines TRBV27 with TRBJ1-5; D call uncertain. Germline-derived CDR1 and CDR2 are MNHEY and SMNVEV (reference sequence). V lost 4 bases, J lost 0 bases, and 10 bases lay in between. CDR3 size: 15 residues. CDR3 region: CASSSPSDSNQPQHF. CDR3 bases: TGTGCCAGCAGTTCCCCTTCGGATAGCAATCAGCCCCAGCATTTT.

This sequence joins TRBV6-9 and TRBJ2-7; no definite D call. V lost 3 bases, J lost 6 bases, and 6 bases lay in between. CDR3 length equals 11 residues. In germline, CDR1 is MNHGY, CDR2 SVAAGI. As DNA, the CDR3 is TGTGCCAGCAGTTACTCCGTCGAGCAGTACTTC. The encoded protein is CASSYSVEQYF.

The rearrangement uses TRBV10-3 and TRBJ2-5; D gene uncertain. The CDR3 runs to 12 residues. V was trimmed by 5 bases and J by 0 bases, leaving 4 bases between them. Germline CDR1 and CDR2: ENHRY and SYGVKD. This CDR3 reads CAISQNQETQYF. The CDR3 region has the DNA TGTGCCATCAGTCAGAACCAAGAGACCCAGTACTTC.

This clone was detected only once. The chain carries TRBV6-6 and TRBJ2-7; D possibly corresponds to TRBD2 (6 bases). The CDR3 is 15 amino acids. Trimming left V 2 bases short and J 2 bases short, with 13 bases between. Looked up from germline, CDR1 is MNHNY and CDR2 is SVGAGI (reference sequence). CDR3 bases: TGTGCCAGCAGTTACACAGCGGGTTCAGCCTACGAGCAGTACTTC. Amino acid sequence: CASSYTAGSAYEQYF.

The J gene is TRBJ1-5, the V gene TRBV7-9; 7 nucleotides align to TRBD1. The ends lost 5 bases at V and 4 bases at J; junction bases unmatched: 2. Germline-derived CDR1 and CDR2 are SEHNR and FQNEAQ (reference sequence). CDR3 size: 13 residues. CDR3 residues: CASSGQANQPQHF. CDR3 nucleotides: TGTGCCAGCAGCGGACAGGCAAATCAGCCCCAGCATTTT.

The J gene is TRBJ1-2, the V gene TRBV7-8; TRBD1 aligns across 12 bases. The ends lost 5 bases at V and 7 bases at J; junction bases unmatched: 5. The germline V gene encodes CDR1 SGHVS and CDR2 FQNEAQ. The CDR3 is 14 amino acids. The CDR3 spells CASSPGTGGFGYTF. CDR3 bases: TGTGCCAGCAGCCCCGGGACAGGGGGCTTTGGCTACACCTTC.

This chain links TRBV5-4 with TRBJ2-5; TRBD1 agrees at 7 bases. The DNA matches TRBJ2-7 better at its end, which makes the J call doubtful. The germline CDR1 and CDR2 sequences are SGHNT and YYREEE (reference sequence). The CDR3 sequence is 14 residues long. The CDR3 protein is CASSPGTEFYEQYF. Here the CDR3 DNA reads TGTGCCAGCAGCCCAGGGACAGAGTTTTACGAGCAGTACTTC.

V gene TRBV28 combines with J gene TRBJ2-7; D is unclear. The CDR3 length is 14 residues. Per the germline V gene, CDR1 is MDHEN and CDR2 is SYDVKM. With 2 bases removed from V and 4 bases from J, the gap between germline ends came to 12 bases. As DNA, the CDR3 is TGTGCCAGCAGTTTAACGTACGGGTCATACGAGCAGTACTTC. As protein: CASSLTYGSYEQYF. The variable domain in full, with the rest retrieved from reference TRBV28 and TRBJ2-7, is DVKVTQSSRYLVKRTGEKVFLECVQDMDHENMFWYRQDPGLGLRLIYFSYDVKMKEKGDIPEGYSVSREKKERFSLILESASTNQTSMYLCASSLTYGSYEQYFGPGTRLTVT.

For the CDR3, the DNA is TGTGCCAGCAGCCCCTCGGAGTTCTTC. Translating gives CASSPSEFF. The chain uses TRBV7-2 and TRBJ2-1, with D unresolved. Germline CDR1 and CDR2: SGHTA and FQGNSA. V gave up 5 bases and J gave up 14 bases, with 7 bases separating them. The length of the CDR3 is 9 residues.

The chain recombines TRBV5-6 with TRBJ2-1; 7 nucleotides match TRBD2. J lost 3 bases, V lost 2 bases, and 5 bases had no gene match. The germline gives CDR1 SGHDT, CDR2 YYEEEE. The CDR3 sequence is 15 residues long. The CDR3 here is CASSFLAGDYNEQFF. The DNA of the CDR3 is TGTGCCAGCAGCTTTTTGGCGGGAGACTACAATGAGCAGTTCTTC.

This clone appeared once. The chain joins TRBV29-1 to TRBJ1-3; no definite D call. V dropped 5 bases and J dropped 0 bases, with 5 bases sitting between them. Germline V CDR1 and CDR2: SQVTM, ANQGSEA. CDR3 size: 12 residues. CDR3 bases: TGCAGCGTTTACAGCTCTGGAAACACCATATATTTT. It encodes CSVYSSGNTIYF.

In this sample, this clone turned up once. This likely traces to a read error, being one base from a far larger clone. The same CDR3 also results from other DNA sequences found in this sample. V usage is TRBV5-4 and J usage is TRBJ2-1; D is undetermined. V gave up 4 bases and J gave up 4 bases, with 15 bases separating them. Germline V gene data show CDR1 as SGHNT and CDR2 as YYREEE (reference sequence). CDR3 length equals 15 residues. The CDR3 here is CASSDSGAVYNEQFF. The CDR3 DNA reads TGTGCCAGCAGCGACTCAGGAGCAGTATACAATGAGCAGTTCTTC.